Included here is one T cell receptor (beta chain) sequence, with context. This clonotype has a count of ten or more. No antigen is known for it. Base-call qualities are not available, and no considerably larger clone is one nucleotide away. These data belong to a study of regulatory T cells in long-lasting Graves disease (dated by TCRdb to about 2021). In the study overall: Antithyroid drugs had been taken for less than 3 months by newly diagnosed Graves' disease patients. This study used TCR sequencing and RNA sequencing of peripheral blood to compare persistent Graves' disease patients against newly diagnosed Graves' disease patients. The study was registered as a clinical trial and conducted in China. A total of roughly 35 samples underwent TCR sequencing: about 13 from persistent and roughly 20 from newly diagnosed Graves' disease patients. General conclusions and limits of the study: Because the primary lesion, thyroid tissue, could not be accessed, the study looked at peripheral blood alone. Lower TCR Shannon entropy and fewer highly expanded clones were observed in persistent Graves' disease patients than in newly diagnosed patients, which suggested clonal expansion. Sequencing and analysis were limited to the TCR beta chain. More public clonotypes were shared among persistent patients (roughly 2,900) than among newly diagnosed patients (966). Persistent disease showed preferential use of TRBV28, TRBJ1-2 and TRBJ2-5, whereas newly diagnosed disease favored TRBV20-1 and TRBJ2-1. The small sample size was acknowledged by the authors as a limitation that may reduce accuracy.

The library was made by multiplex PCR. The instrument was an Illumina HiSeq 4000. TCR beta libraries were built with iRepertoire HTBI primers and Arm-PCR amplification of CDR3 regions. Gel purification was performed on PCR products prior to sequencing. As for how the authors treated the data: A total of fewer than 65 TRBV and 14 TRBJ segments were identified across samples and were used for gene usage analysis of CDR3 amino acid clonotypes. COPE and FqMerger were used to merge filtered high-quality paired reads into contigs. Contigs were aligned with BLAST to IMGT TRBV, TRBD and TRBJ reference genes, and CDR3 was defined per IMGT. Any clonotype with a frequency above 0.1% was classified as a highly expanded clone. Shannon entropy was used to measure repertoire diversity, and the Gini coefficient was used to measure V-J evenness. Public clonotypes were defined as clonotypes shared by more than one individual. Using fastp at Q25 and MiXCR, TCRdb reprocessed the public reads and kept productive beta chains. Each entry is one CDR3 protein sequence, shown with its most common DNA and genes. What appears here as the V and J calls and clone size reflects TCRdb's work, not the paper's. Within this sample are roughly 350,000 distinct CDR3 sequences, with around 15% of them counted one time only. The ten largest clones take up 20% of the sample.

Between the V and J ends, shortened by 8 bases and 0 bases respectively, the junction contains 11 bases. The CDR3 starts with the cysteine, ends with the phenylalanine, and has 13 residues. Here the CDR3 DNA is all that survives: 39 bases in frame from base 1. The germline V gene (reference sequence) specifies GTSNPN as CDR1 and SVGIG as CDR2. The time point label, as the study defines it: newly diagnosed GD, antithyroid drugs for less than 3 months. RNA was extracted from PBMCs in TRIzol for both TCR sequencing and RNA sequencing. The diagnosis of Graves' disease was made according to American Thyroid Association guidelines. The patients came from an endocrinology department in Xi'an, China. Each patient gave 9 to 10 milliliters of peripheral blood, collected in an EDTA anticoagulant tube. PBMCs were isolated by Ficoll Paque Plus density gradient separation without further T cell sorting. An Agilent 2100 Bioanalyzer and agarose gel were used to check RNA quality, while a NanoDrop 2000 measured RNA concentration.

These data also featured in a second study, about T cells in Graves' hyperthyroidism and ophthalmopathy. As described in the second report: A patient counted as having stable Graves' hyperthyroidism if no progression to ophthalmopathy occurred over 18 months of follow-up. Hyperthyroidism patients were newly diagnosed, with disease duration under 2 months, and aged 18 to 65 years. Any patient with an uncontrolled infection, another autoimmune disease, pregnancy or lactation was excluded. Diagnoses relied on clinical symptoms, serum thyroxine and TRAb, thyroid ultrasound and orbital computed tomography. The TCR CDR3 was subjected to a first round of RT-PCR using the HTBI primer set and the Qiagen OneStep RT-PCR kit. Most expanded thyroid clonotypes (frequency above 0.001) were also detected in blood, suggesting blood repertoires may reflect thyroid immune responses. A 13 V-J signature model separated ophthalmopathy from stable hyperthyroidism, with approximately 86% sensitivity and 81.08% specificity in cross-validation and 80%/75% in testing. In validation, the model predicted progression to ophthalmopathy with approximately 69% sensitivity and approximately 72% specificity, a median of 6.5 months before onset. A discovery cohort of about a hundred patients, approximately 44 with Graves' ophthalmopathy and approximately 60 with stable Graves' hyperthyroidism, was used to find distinguishing TCR V-J signatures. Whether ophthalmopathy could be predicted prospectively was tested in an independent validation cohort made up of fewer than 20 hyperthyroidism patients plus 17 patients who later progressed to ophthalmopathy. The approximately 100 discovery patients were divided at random into training and test sets in a 7:3 ratio. In several Graves' hyperthyroidism patients, the study also compared T-cell repertoires from thyroid tissue with T-cell repertoires from blood. After sampling, hyperthyroidism patients received methimazole starting at 30 mg daily, and ophthalmopathy patients received high-dose intravenous methylprednisolone. Libraries were constructed in a second round of multiplex PCR, after which size selection and purification were performed. Libraries were sequenced paired-end with 100 bp reads on an Illumina HiSeq2000. SOAPnuke was used to process the raw data, throwing out any read that contained adapters or uncalled bases, had a mean Phred below 15, or lacked an exact constant-primer or identifier match. High-quality paired reads were merged using COPE v1.2.5, and each unique nucleotide sequence was defined as a clonotype. Clonotypes were aligned to IMGT TRBV, TRBD and TRBJ reference segments using MiTCR v1.1. Only V-J combinations with frequency above 0.0001, covering roughly 99% of repertoires, were analysed. The TCS score was defined as the ratio of F50 (clonal expansion) to E x V (chaos), calculated using BLOSUM62-based TCRdist between CDR3 peptides within each V-J. Welch's t-statistics and random forest reduced around 550 V-J features to fewer than 15, which were used in a naive Bayes classifier (R e1071). No statistical method was used to set the sample size in advance, and investigators knew the group allocation. According to the paper, TCR Vbeta CDR3 sequencing was carried out on 135 peripheral blood samples, which came from some 41 ophthalmopathy, about 75 hyperthyroidism and about 17 progressor patients.

The V gene is TRBV30 and the J gene is TRBJ2-1; no D segment can be confidently identified. Sequenced here: peripheral blood mononuclear cells (PBMCs), sampled at new diagnosis, from a patient treated with antithyroid drugs. This clonotype originated in a young woman with Graves disease. Donor details come from another sample of the same person, matched by shared clones. The CDR3 has the sequence CALRPSSYNEQFF. The nucleotides read TGTGCCCTGCGGCCGAGCTCCTACAATGAGCAGTTCTTC.